This T cell receptor (beta chain) emerged from a study of cytomegalovirus exposure and HLA in healthy donors. This CDR3 is 13 amino acids long. Germline V CDR1 and CDR2: SGHDT, YYEEEE. The germline V and J ends were trimmed by 4 bases and 5 bases, with 12 bases remaining between them. PCR was performed using 60 Vbeta and 13 Jbeta primers. Clones were read by immunoSEQ multiplex PCR, and TCRdb kept only the in-frame ones, dropping some. The data contain about 140,000 clones, 75% to 85% of them singletons. Regarding the study as a whole: A link between a missense DCLRE1C variant and TCR beta V- and J-gene trimming emerged from a later analysis.

Notes on this clone: Its antigen is as yet unknown.

The J gene is TRBJ1-2, the V gene TRBV5-6, with D possibly being TRBD1 (5 bases). This clonotype was obtained from a male donor in good health and CMV-seronegative. The sample comprised PBMCs. CDR3 DNA sequence: TGTGCCAGCAGCGCGGGGGGTTCATATGGCTACACCTTC. Its translation is CASSAGGSYGYTF. The entire variable domain, with the rest obtained from reference TRBV5-6 and TRBJ1-2, is as follows: DAGVTQSPTHLIKTRGQQVTLRCSPKSGHDTVSWYQQALGQGPQFIFQYYEEEERQRGNFPDRFSGHQFPNYSSELNVNALLLGDSALYLCASSAGGSYGYTFGSGTRLTVV.